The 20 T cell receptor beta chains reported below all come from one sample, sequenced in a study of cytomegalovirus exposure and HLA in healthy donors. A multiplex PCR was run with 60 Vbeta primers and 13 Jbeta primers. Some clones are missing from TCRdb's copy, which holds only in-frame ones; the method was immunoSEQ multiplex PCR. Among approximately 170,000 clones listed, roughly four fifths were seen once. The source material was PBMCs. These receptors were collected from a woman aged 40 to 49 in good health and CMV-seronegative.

In nucleotides, the CDR3 is TGCAGCGTTGGCGGGAGTGAGACCCAGTACTTC. Translating it yields CSVGGSETQYF. The chain employs TRBV29-1 and TRBJ2-5; 7 positions match TRBD2. V lost 4 bases, J lost 5 bases, and 1 base stayed unmatched. The germline V gene encodes CDR1 SQVTM and CDR2 ANQGSEA. The CDR3 consists of 11 residues. The full variable domain, with the rest looked up from reference TRBV29-1 and TRBJ2-5, is SAVISQKPSRDICQRGTSLTIQCQVDSQVTMMFWYRQQPGQSLTLIATANQGSEATYESGFVIDKFPISRPNLTFSTLTVSNMSPEDSSIYLCSVGGSETQYFGPGTRLLVL.

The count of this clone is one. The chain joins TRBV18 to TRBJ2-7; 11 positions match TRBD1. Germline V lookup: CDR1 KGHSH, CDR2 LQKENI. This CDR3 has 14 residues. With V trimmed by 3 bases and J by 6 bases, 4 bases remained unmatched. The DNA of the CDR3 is TGTGCCAGCTCACCGGACAGGGGGCCGCGCGAGCAGTACTTC. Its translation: CASSPDRGPREQYF.

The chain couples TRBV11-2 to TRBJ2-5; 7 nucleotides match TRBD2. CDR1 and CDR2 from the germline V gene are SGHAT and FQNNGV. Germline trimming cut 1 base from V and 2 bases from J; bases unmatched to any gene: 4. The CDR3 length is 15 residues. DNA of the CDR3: TGTGCCAGCAGCTTAGGATGGGGGGGACAAGAGACCCAGTACTTC. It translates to CASSLGWGGQETQYF.

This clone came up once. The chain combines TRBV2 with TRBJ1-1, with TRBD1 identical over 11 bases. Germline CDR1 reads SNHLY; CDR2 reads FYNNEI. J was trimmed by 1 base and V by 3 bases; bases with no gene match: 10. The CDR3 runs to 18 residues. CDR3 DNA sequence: TGTGCCAGCAGTGACGACCTCCGGGACAGGGGGTCGAACACTGAAGCTTTCTTT. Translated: CASSDDLRDRGSNTEAFF.

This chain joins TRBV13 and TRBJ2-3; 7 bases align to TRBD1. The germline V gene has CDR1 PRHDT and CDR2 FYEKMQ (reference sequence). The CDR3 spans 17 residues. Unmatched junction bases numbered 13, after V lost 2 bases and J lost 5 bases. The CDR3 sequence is CASSLYLGGAKRDTQYF. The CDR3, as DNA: TGTGCCAGCAGCTTATATTTAGGGGGCGCAAAACGAGATACGCAGTATTTT.

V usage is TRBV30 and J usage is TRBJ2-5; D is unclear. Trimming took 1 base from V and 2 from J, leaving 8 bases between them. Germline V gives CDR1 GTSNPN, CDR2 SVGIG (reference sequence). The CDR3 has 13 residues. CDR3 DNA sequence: TGTGCCTGGAGTGCGGGTTTTCAAGAGACCCAGTACTTC. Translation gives CAWSAGFQETQYF.

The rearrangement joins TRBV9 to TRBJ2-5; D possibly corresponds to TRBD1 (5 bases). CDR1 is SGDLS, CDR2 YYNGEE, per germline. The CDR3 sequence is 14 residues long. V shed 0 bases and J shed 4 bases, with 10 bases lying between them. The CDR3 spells CASSVVDRAETQYF. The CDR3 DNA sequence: TGTGCCAGCAGCGTAGTTGACAGAGCAGAGACCCAGTACTTC.

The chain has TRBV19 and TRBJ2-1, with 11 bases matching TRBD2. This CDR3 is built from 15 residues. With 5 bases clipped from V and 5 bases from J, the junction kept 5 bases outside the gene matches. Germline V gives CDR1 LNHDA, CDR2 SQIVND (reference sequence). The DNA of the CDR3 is TGTGCCAGTAGTGCGACTAGCGGGATTGACAATGAGCAGTTCTTC. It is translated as CASSATSGIDNEQFF.

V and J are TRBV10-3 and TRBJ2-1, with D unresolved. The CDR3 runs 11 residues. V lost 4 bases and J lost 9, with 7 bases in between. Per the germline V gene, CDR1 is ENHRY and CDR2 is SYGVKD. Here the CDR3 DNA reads TGTGCCATCAGTGTGCCAGGTGAGCAGTTCTTC. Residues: CAISVPGEQFF.

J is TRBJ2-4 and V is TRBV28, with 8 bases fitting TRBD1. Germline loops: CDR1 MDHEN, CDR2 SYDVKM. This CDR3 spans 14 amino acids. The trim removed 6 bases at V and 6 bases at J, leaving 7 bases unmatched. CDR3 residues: CASSPQGARNIQYF. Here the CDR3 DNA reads TGTGCCAGCAGCCCGCAGGGGGCGAGAAACATTCAGTACTTC.

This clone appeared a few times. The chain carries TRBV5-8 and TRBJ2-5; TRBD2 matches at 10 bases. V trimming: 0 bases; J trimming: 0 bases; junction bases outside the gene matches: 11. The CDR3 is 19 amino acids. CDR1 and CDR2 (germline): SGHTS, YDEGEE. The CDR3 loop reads CASSLVFSGRGGNQETQYF. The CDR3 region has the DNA TGTGCCAGCAGCTTGGTTTTCAGCGGGAGGGGAGGTAACCAAGAGACCCAGTACTTC.

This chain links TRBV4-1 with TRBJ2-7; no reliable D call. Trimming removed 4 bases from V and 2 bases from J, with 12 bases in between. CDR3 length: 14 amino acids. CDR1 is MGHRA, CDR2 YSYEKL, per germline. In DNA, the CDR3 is TGCGCCAGCAGCCCATTTGGCGACACCTACGAGCAGTACTTC. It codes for CASSPFGDTYEQYF.

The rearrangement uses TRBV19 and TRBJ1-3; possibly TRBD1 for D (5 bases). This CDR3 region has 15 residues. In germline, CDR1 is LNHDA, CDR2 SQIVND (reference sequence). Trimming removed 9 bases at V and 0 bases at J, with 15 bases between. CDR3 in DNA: TGTGCCAGCGGGACGGGGGGTCCCTCTGGAAACACCATATATTTT. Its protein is CASGTGGPSGNTIYF.

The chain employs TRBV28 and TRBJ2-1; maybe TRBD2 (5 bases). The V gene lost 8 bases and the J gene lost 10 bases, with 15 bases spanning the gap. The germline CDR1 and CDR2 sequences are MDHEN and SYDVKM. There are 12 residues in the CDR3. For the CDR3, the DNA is TGTGCCAGCCGGAAGGAGGAAAGGGAGCAGTTCTTC. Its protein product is CASRKEEREQFF.

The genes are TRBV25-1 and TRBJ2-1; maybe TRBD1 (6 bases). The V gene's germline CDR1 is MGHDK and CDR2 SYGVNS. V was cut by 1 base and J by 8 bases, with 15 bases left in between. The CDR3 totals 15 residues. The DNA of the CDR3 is TGTGCCAGCAGTGAATCGGCAGGGGCATTCGATGAGCAGTTCTTC. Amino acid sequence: CASSESAGAFDEQFF. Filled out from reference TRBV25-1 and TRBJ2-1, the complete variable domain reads EADIYQTPRYLVIGTGKKITLECSQTMGHDKMYWYQQDPGMELHLIHYSYGVNSTEKGDLSSESTVSRIRTEHFPLTLESARPSHTSQYLCASSESAGAFDEQFFGPGTRLTVL.

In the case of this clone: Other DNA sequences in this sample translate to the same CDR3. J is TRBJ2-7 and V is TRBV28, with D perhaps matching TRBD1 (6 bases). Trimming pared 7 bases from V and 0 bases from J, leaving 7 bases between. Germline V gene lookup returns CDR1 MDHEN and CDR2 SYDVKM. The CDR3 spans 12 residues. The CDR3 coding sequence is TGTGCCAGCACGACAGGCTCCTACGAGCAGTACTTC. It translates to CASTTGSYEQYF.

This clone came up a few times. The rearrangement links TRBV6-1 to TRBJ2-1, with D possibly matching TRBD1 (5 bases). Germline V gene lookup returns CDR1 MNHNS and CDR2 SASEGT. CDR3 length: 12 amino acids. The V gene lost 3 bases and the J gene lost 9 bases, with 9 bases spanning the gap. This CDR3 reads CASSEQGGEQFF. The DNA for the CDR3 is TGTGCCAGCAGTGAGCAGGGTGGTGAGCAGTTCTTC.

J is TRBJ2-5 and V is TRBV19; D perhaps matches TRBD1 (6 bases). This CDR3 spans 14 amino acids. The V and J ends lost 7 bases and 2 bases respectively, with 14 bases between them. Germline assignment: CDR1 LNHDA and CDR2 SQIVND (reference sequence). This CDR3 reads CASTPGQRQETQYF. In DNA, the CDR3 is TGTGCCAGTACCCCGGGACAAAGGCAAGAGACCCAGTACTTC.

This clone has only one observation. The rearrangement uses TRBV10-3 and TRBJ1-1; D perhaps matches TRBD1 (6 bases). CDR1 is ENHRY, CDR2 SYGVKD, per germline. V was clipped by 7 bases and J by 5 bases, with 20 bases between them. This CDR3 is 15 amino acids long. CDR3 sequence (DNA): TGTGCCATCACCACCCTACAGGGACGGGAAACTGAAGCTTTCTTT. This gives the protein CAITTLQGRETEAFF.

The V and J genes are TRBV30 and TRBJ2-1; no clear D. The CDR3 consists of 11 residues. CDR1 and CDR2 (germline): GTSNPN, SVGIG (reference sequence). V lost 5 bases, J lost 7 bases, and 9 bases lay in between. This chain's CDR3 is CAWHTENEQFF. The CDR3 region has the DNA TGTGCCTGGCATACAGAGAATGAGCAGTTCTTC.